Listed here are 5 T cell receptor beta chains from one sample, sequenced in a study of control samples from healthy donors and cancer patients. Data came from immunoSEQ multiplex PCR; TCRdb stores just in-frame clones and leaves some out. The repertoire holds approximately 170,000 clones, with around 95% as singletons. Sequencing was done on a sample of blood. These TCRs come from a woman aged 55-70 years in good health.

This chain connects TRBV4-3 to TRBJ1-5, with no clear D. Deletions cut 1 base from V and 7 bases from J, with 11 bases between. The V gene's germline CDR1 is LGHNA and CDR2 YSLEER. This CDR3 contains 14 residues. In DNA form, the CDR3 reads TGCGCCAGCAGCCAAGTAGGTGGAGGGCAGCCCCAGCATTTT. Amino acids: CASSQVGGGQPQHF.

The chain joins TRBV18 to TRBJ1-2; 10 nucleotides agree with TRBD1. From germline, CDR1 is KGHSH and CDR2 LQKENI. Trimming took 2 bases from V and 11 from J; bases not matched to a gene: 8. The CDR3 sequence is 14 residues long. CDR3 residues: CASSPEGQGRLYTF. CDR3 sequence (DNA): TGTGCCAGCTCACCAGAGGGACAGGGGCGTCTATACACCTTC.

The chain joins TRBV19 to TRBJ2-7; TRBD1 or TRBD2 may be the D gene (6 bases each). Germline V gene data show CDR1 as LNHDA and CDR2 as SQIVND (reference sequence). The CDR3 runs to 15 residues. The ends were cut back, 3 bases at V and 0 bases at J, with 12 bases in the middle. The CDR3 protein is CASSMEGGNSYEQYF. Here the CDR3 DNA reads TGTGCCAGTAGTATGGAGGGGGGAAACTCCTACGAGCAGTACTTC.

The chain uses TRBV27 and TRBJ1-5, with 7 bases fitting TRBD1. Germline CDR1 and CDR2: MNHEY and SMNVEV (reference sequence). The junction had 5 bases not matched to a gene; V was cut back by 7 bases and J by 2 bases. The CDR3 is made up of 14 amino acids. Written as DNA, the CDR3 is TGTGCCAGCATGAGGGGGCGCGGCAATCAGCCCCAGCATTTT. Its translation is CASMRGRGNQPQHF.

V gene TRBV14 combines with J gene TRBJ1-2; D possibly corresponds to TRBD1 (5 bases). The germline CDR1 and CDR2 sequences are SGHDN and FVKESK. The CDR3 runs to 14 residues. Deletions cut 10 bases from V and 0 bases from J, with 15 bases between. CDR3 region: CATDRAGPNYGYTF. The CDR3 DNA follows: TGTGCCACCGACCGGGCAGGGCCTAACTATGGCTACACCTTC.